These 27 T cell receptor beta chains were sequenced from one sample in a study of T cell changes during pregnancy in multiple sclerosis. The assay was immunoSEQ multiplex PCR, and TCRdb's table has in-frame clones only and misses some. The repertoire holds 90,000 to 120,000 clones, with 85% to 95% as singletons. The sequencing used peripheral blood, collected in the third trimester of pregnancy. All receptors derive from a female donor in good health, enrolled as a control in a pregnancy study.

This clone occurred once. At one end, the junction sequence differs from germline, possibly due to a read error. The same CDR3 arises from other DNA sequences in this sample as well. This sequence joins TRBV27 and TRBJ2-2; D remains ambiguous. Germline-derived CDR1 and CDR2 are MNHEY and SMNVEV (reference sequence). This CDR3 is built from 15 residues. CDR3 amino acids: CASSLLGSNTGELFF. As DNA, the CDR3 is TGTGCCAGTAGTTTATTGGGCAGCAACACCGGGGAGCTGTTTTTT.

This chain connects TRBV27 to TRBJ1-5; 8 bases agree with TRBD1. After removal of 7 bases from V and 7 bases from J, the junction contained 12 bases not matched to a gene. The CDR3 runs 15 residues. Germline CDR1 MNHEY, CDR2 SMNVEV (reference sequence). In DNA, the CDR3 is TGTGCCAGCAATCCCAGGGGGCGCATGAGCCAGCCCCAGCATTTT. Translated: CASNPRGRMSQPQHF.

This chain uses TRBV5-6 with TRBJ1-4; 8 bases line up with TRBD1. The CDR3 contains 14 residues. The germline V gene encodes CDR1 SGHDT and CDR2 YYEEEE. The V segment lost 4 bases and the J segment 7 bases; nucleotides outside the gene matches: 6. The CDR3 DNA follows: TGTGCCAGCAGCCCGACAGGGGCCGTTGAAAAACTGTTTTTT. It yields the protein CASSPTGAVEKLFF.

This clone was found a few times. This sequence joins TRBV5-4 and TRBJ2-7, with 7 nucleotides matching TRBD1. The CDR3 length is 14 residues. Per the germline V gene, CDR1 is SGHNT and CDR2 is YYREEE (reference sequence). V dropped 3 bases and J dropped 6; count of bases not matched to a gene: 9. Written as DNA, the CDR3 is TGTGCCAGCAGCTCACGACAGGGCAAACGCGAGCAGTACTTC. This encodes CASSSRQGKREQYF.

The chain has TRBV25-1 and TRBJ1-1; tentatively, D is TRBD1 (6 bases). Germline CDR1 is MGHDK and CDR2 is SYGVNS. This CDR3 contains 11 residues. V gave up 10 bases and J gave up 7 bases, with 13 bases separating them. CDR3 in amino acids: CATQEGDEAFF. The CDR3 DNA is TGTGCCACCCAAGAGGGGGATGAAGCTTTCTTT.

The J gene is TRBJ2-7, the V gene TRBV10-3, with 9 bases that match TRBD1. Trimming took 6 bases from V and 8 from J; bases not matched to a gene: 14. The CDR3 loop spans 15 amino acids. CDR1 is ENHRY, CDR2 SYGVKD, per germline. CDR3 residues: CAIREGQGRLRKQYF. DNA for the CDR3: TGTGCCATCAGGGAGGGACAGGGAAGATTACGTAAGCAGTACTTC.

The CDR3 here is CASSQDTRTPTYEQYF. The CDR3 nucleotides read TGCGCCAGCAGCCAAGATACTAGGACGCCGACCTACGAGCAGTACTTC. This chain joins TRBV4-1 and TRBJ2-7; D perhaps matches TRBD2 (5 bases). Trimming stripped 0 bases from V and 2 bases from J, with 14 bases between. The germline V gene has CDR1 MGHRA and CDR2 YSYEKL. The length of the CDR3 is 16 residues.

This chain uses TRBV15 with TRBJ1-5; D unclear. The CDR3 has 12 residues. Trimming removed 0 bases from V and 6 bases from J, with 3 bases in between. CDR1 is LNHNV, CDR2 YYDKDF, per germline (reference sequence). The CDR3 region has the DNA TGTGCCACCAGCAGAGATATTCAGCCCCAGCATTTT. Translating it yields CATSRDIQPQHF.

The genes are TRBV4-1 and TRBJ2-1, with no clear D. In germline, CDR1 is MGHRA, CDR2 YSYEKL. This CDR3 region has 12 residues. Trimming removed 1 base from V and 9 bases from J, with 7 bases in between. The CDR3 DNA reads as TGCGCCAGCAGCCAAGCGATCAGTGAGCAGTTCTTC. It encodes CASSQAISEQFF.

The rearrangement links TRBV5-1 to TRBJ2-3; TRBD2 agrees at 11 bases. Losses at the gene ends were 7 bases for V and 2 bases for J; bases not matched to a gene: 6. The CDR3 has 15 amino acids. Germline V gene sequence: CDR1 SGHRS, CDR2 YFSETQ. This chain's CDR3 is CASRLAGKLTDTQYF. Written as DNA, the CDR3 is TGCGCCAGCCGACTAGCGGGGAAGCTCACAGATACGCAGTATTTT.

CDR3 sequence reads: CSGHRGGNTEAFF. CDR3 nucleotides: TGCAGCGGGCACAGGGGAGGAAACACTGAAGCTTTCTTT. The chain employs TRBV29-1 and TRBJ1-1; 7 nucleotides align to TRBD1. The CDR3 is made up of 13 amino acids. V lost 7 bases and J lost 2; bases outside the gene matches: 7. Germline V gene sequence: CDR1 SQVTM, CDR2 ANQGSEA.

As to this clone: Its ends do not fully match the called genes, so a read error is possible. This sequence joins TRBV7-7 and TRBJ2-5, with D possibly TRBD1 on 6 matching bases. The CDR3 has 15 residues. CDR1 SSHAT and CDR2 FNYEAQ come from the germline V gene (reference sequence). The CDR3 is CASSLQRGQQETQYF. The CDR3 DNA reads TGTGCTAGCAGCTTACAGAGAGGACAGCAAGAGACCCAGTACTTC.

The chain carries TRBV7-8 and TRBJ2-3, with TRBD2 identical over 14 bases. V lost 6 bases, J lost 3 bases, and 5 bases stayed unmatched. This CDR3 spans 16 amino acids. From germline, CDR1 is SGHVS and CDR2 FQNEAQ. CDR3 coding DNA: TGTGCCAGCAGTCGACGGACTAGCGGGGGGACAGATACGCAGTATTTT. It encodes CASSRRTSGGTDTQYF.

The chain uses TRBV5-1 and TRBJ2-7; TRBD1 is a possible D gene (5 bases). The V gene lost 4 bases and the J gene lost 2 bases, with 16 bases spanning the gap. CDR1 and CDR2 (germline): SGHRS, YFSETQ. The CDR3 covers 15 residues. The CDR3 region is CASSPTPTAAYEQYF. The CDR3 DNA reads TGCGCCAGCAGCCCTACACCGACAGCCGCCTACGAGCAGTACTTC.

This chain uses TRBV27 with TRBJ2-1; TRBD1 matches 7 bases. CDR3 size: 16 residues. Trimming took 0 bases from V and 4 from J; bases not matched to a gene: 6. CDR1 and CDR2 (germline): MNHEY, SMNVEV (reference sequence). The CDR3 spells CASSLSSPTGYNEQFF. For the CDR3, the DNA is TGTGCCAGCAGTTTATCGAGCCCGACAGGGTACAATGAGCAGTTCTTC.

J is TRBJ2-1 and V is TRBV5-4, with TRBD1 matching 8 bases. The CDR3 is made up of 15 amino acids. Germline V gene lookup returns CDR1 SGHNT and CDR2 YYREEE (reference sequence). V was clipped by 4 bases and J by 0 bases; unmatched bases: 3. The CDR3 region is CASSLDRGSYNEQFF. The CDR3 nucleotides are TGTGCCAGCAGCCTAGACAGGGGCTCCTACAATGAGCAGTTCTTC.

This clone was picked up a small number of times. The chain couples TRBV5-1 to TRBJ1-1, with D hard to call. V was trimmed by 0 bases and J by 7 bases, leaving 4 bases between them. Germline V gene sequence: CDR1 SGHRS, CDR2 YFSETQ. The CDR3 totals 11 residues. CDR3 amino acids: CASSLASEAFF. The CDR3 DNA sequence: TGCGCCAGCAGCTTGGCCAGTGAAGCTTTCTTT.

V usage is TRBV7-2 and J usage is TRBJ1-2; 11 bases are a match to TRBD1. The CDR3 spans 16 residues. Looked up from germline, CDR1 is SGHTA and CDR2 is FQGNSA. V shed 3 bases and J 4 bases; nucleotides not matched to a gene: 7. CDR3: CASSFSRTGGFYGYTF. The DNA for the CDR3 is TGTGCCAGCAGCTTTTCAAGGACAGGGGGCTTCTATGGCTACACCTTC.

This clone is a singleton in its sample. The chain is built from TRBV7-8 and TRBJ2-2; unclear D gene. Per germline, CDR1 SGHVS and CDR2 FQNEAQ. The CDR3 loop spans 14 amino acids. Deletions cut 2 bases from V and 0 bases from J, with 4 bases between. The CDR3 reads CASSLTPNTGELFF. For the CDR3, the DNA is TGTGCCAGCAGCTTAACTCCGAACACCGGGGAGCTGTTTTTT.

This clone appeared once. The rearrangement joins TRBV10-3 to TRBJ1-1, with 7 bases that match TRBD1. Germline loops: CDR1 ENHRY, CDR2 SYGVKD. The CDR3 runs to 13 residues. J was trimmed by 4 bases and V by 6 bases; bases with no gene match: 5. The CDR3 DNA sequence: TGTGCCATCAGCCGCGGGACAGTCACTGAAGCTTTCTTT. Its protein is CAISRGTVTEAFF.

The J gene is TRBJ1-1, the V gene TRBV14, with a weak D call TRBD1 (5 bases). Between the trimmed V and J ends, which lost 4 bases and 1 base, there was a span of 16 bases. The CDR3 is 16 amino acids. Germline V lookup: CDR1 SGHDN, CDR2 FVKESK. CDR3 bases: TGTGCCAGCAGCCTAAGGCGAGGGACTGGGAACACTGAAGCTTTCTTT. This codes for CASSLRRGTGNTEAFF.

The count of this clone is one. The CDR3 sequence: CAWSLSRGGYEQYF. For the CDR3, the DNA is TGTGCCTGGAGCCTCAGTAGGGGGGGGTACGAGCAGTACTTC. The genes are TRBV30 and TRBJ2-7; TRBD2 might be the D (7 bases). CDR3 length equals 14 residues. Trimming removed 3 bases at V and 4 bases at J, with 16 bases between. Germline V gives CDR1 GTSNPN, CDR2 SVGIG (reference sequence).

This chain joins TRBV5-1 and TRBJ1-1; 9 bases agree with TRBD1. Germline loops: CDR1 SGHRS, CDR2 YFSETQ. V shed 0 bases and J 1 base; nucleotides not matched to a gene: 7. This CDR3 region has 17 residues. CDR3 amino acids: CASSLGGTGTGNTEAFF. CDR3 in DNA: TGCGCCAGCAGCTTGGGGGGGACAGGGACCGGGAACACTGAAGCTTTCTTT.

The genes are TRBV7-8 and TRBJ2-4; D is unresolved. V was cut by 4 bases and J by 0 bases, with 13 bases left in between. CDR3 length: 16 residues. Germline V gene data show CDR1 as SGHVS and CDR2 as FQNEAQ. In DNA form, the CDR3 reads TGTGCCAGCAGCTCGCCACAGACCTTAGCCAAAAACATTCAGTACTTC. Its protein product is CASSSPQTLAKNIQYF.

CDR3 in amino acids: CASEFDRGYEGYTF. As DNA, the CDR3 is TGTGCCAGCGAGTTCGACAGGGGGTATGAAGGCTACACCTTC. The chain is built from TRBV2 and TRBJ1-2; 9 bases agree with TRBD1. The CDR3 contains 14 residues. Germline trimming cut 8 bases from V and 8 bases from J; bases unmatched to any gene: 12. CDR1 SNHLY and CDR2 FYNNEI come from the germline V gene.

The chain recombines TRBV9 with TRBJ2-7; TRBD1 aligns across 10 bases. CDR1 and CDR2 from the germline V gene are SGDLS and YYNGEE. This CDR3 is built from 15 residues. The V gene end was trimmed by 6 bases and the J gene end by 6 bases; junction bases not matched to a gene: 12. The CDR3 protein is CASTTGWDRGGEQYF. The CDR3 DNA reads as TGTGCCAGCACCACCGGGTGGGACAGGGGCGGCGAGCAGTACTTC.

This clone came up once. The chain uses TRBV7-3 and TRBJ2-5; maybe TRBD2 (5 bases). This CDR3 comprises 14 residues. V lost 2 bases and J 2 bases, leaving 9 bases between the germline ends. Germline CDR1 SGHTA, CDR2 FQGTGA. The CDR3 DNA reads as TGTGCCAGCAGCTTAGGCGGGTTTCAAGAGACCCAGTACTTC. This gives the protein CASSLGGFQETQYF.